The entry below gives a single T cell receptor beta chain sequence along with its context. Its target is unknown. This specimen belongs to a study of identifying expanded T cells in peripheral blood. General study findings and limits: Approximately 1.1 clones differed between technical replicates, versus around 15 and 18 over time.

The CDR3 runs to 13 residues. V was shortened by 0 bases and J by 8 bases, with 13 bases between the two germline ends. Germline V gives CDR1 SQVTM, CDR2 ANQGSEA. Some clones are missing from TCRdb's copy, which holds only in-frame ones; the method was immunoSEQ multiplex PCR. This sample carries about 110,000 clones, around nine tenths of them seen once, and the ten largest clones take about 16%. No infections or other immune events were documented during collection. The source material was blood. This clonotype originated in a person aged 18 to 75 in good health. The chain joins TRBV29-1 to TRBJ1-2; TRBD1 might be the D (5 bases). CDR3 sequence: CSVEDRGPGGYTF. Written as DNA, the CDR3 is TGCAGCGTTGAAGACCGGGGACCTGGGGGCTACACCTTC.